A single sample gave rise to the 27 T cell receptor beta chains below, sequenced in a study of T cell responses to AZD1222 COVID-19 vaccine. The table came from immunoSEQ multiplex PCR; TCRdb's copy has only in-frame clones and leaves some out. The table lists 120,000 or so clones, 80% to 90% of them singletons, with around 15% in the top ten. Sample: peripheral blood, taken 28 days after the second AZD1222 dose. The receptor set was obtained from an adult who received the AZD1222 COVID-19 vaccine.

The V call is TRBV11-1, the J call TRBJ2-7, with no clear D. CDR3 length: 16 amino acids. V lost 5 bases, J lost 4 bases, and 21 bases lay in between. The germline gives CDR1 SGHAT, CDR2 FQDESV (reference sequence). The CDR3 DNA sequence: TGTGCCAGCAGCCCCCCCCGCAGGCAGCTAACATACGAGCAGTACTTC. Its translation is CASSPPRRQLTYEQYF. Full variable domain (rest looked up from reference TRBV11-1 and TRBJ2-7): EAEVAQSPRYKITEKSQAVAFWCDPISGHATLYWYRQILGQGPELLVQFQDESVVDDSQLPKDRFSAERLKGVDSTLKIQPAELGDSAMYLCASSPPRRQLTYEQYFGPGTRLTVT.

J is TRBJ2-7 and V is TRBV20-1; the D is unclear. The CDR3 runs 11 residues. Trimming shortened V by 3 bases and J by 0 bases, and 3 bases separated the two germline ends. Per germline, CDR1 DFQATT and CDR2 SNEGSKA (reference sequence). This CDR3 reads CSASPSYEQYF. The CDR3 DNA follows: TGCAGTGCTAGCCCCTCCTACGAGCAGTACTTC.

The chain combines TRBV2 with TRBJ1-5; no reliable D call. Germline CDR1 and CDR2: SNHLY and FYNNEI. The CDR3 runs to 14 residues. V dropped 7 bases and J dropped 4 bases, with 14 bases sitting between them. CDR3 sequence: CASMSERGNQPQHF. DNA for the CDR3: TGTGCCAGCATGAGTGAGCGGGGTAATCAGCCCCAGCATTTT.

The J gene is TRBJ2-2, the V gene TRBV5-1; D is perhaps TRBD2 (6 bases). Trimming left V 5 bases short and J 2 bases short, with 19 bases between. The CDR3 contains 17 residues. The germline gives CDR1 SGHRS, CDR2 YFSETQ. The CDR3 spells CASSPIPGLRNTGELFF. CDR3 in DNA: TGCGCCAGCAGTCCAATCCCGGGACTCCGCAACACCGGGGAGCTGTTTTTT.

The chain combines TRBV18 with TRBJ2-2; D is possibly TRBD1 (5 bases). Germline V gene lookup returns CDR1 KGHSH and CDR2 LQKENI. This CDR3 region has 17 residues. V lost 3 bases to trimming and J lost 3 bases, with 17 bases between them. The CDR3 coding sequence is TGTGCCAGCTCACCCGACAGTCTGGTAATCCACACCGGGGAGCTGTTTTTT. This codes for CASSPDSLVIHTGELFF.

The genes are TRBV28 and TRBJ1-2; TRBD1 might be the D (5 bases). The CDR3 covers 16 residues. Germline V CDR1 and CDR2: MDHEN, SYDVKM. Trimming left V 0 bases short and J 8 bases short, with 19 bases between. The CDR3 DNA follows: TGTGCCAGCAGTTTATGGGGGCGCAGGCATTCGGACGGCTACACCTTC. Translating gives CASSLWGRRHSDGYTF.

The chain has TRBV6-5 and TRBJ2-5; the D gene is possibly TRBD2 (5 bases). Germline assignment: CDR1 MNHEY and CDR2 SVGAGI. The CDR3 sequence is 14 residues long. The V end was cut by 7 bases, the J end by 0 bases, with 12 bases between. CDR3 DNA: TGTGCCAGCAAACAAACTAGAGACCAAGAGACCCAGTACTTC. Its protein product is CASKQTRDQETQYF.

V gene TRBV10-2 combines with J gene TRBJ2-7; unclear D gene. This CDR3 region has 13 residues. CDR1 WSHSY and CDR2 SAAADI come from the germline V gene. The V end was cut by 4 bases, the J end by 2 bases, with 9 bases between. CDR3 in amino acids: CASSVSEAYEQYF. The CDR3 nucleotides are TGCGCCAGCAGTGTGTCTGAAGCCTACGAGCAGTACTTC.

CDR3 in DNA: TGTGCCAGCAGCCAAGGAAGAGAAGAGACCCAGTACTTC. This codes for CASSQGREETQYF. The chain employs TRBV3-1 (or the pseudogene TRBV3-2) and TRBJ2-5; D ambiguous. Germline assignment: CDR1 LGHDT and CDR2 YNNKEL (reference sequence). The V gene lost 1 base and the J gene lost 3 bases, with 6 bases spanning the gap. The CDR3 covers 13 residues.

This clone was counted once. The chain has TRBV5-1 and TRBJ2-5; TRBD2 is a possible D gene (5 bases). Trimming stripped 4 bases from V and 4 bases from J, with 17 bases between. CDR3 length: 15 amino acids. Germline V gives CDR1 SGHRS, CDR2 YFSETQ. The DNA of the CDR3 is TGCGCCAGCAGCCGTGTCCCCGGGGTCGGAGAGACCCAGTACTTC. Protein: CASSRVPGVGETQYF.

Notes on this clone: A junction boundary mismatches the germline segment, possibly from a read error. The CDR3 region has the DNA TGCGCCAGCAGTGAGTTTCCGGGACAGATGGGCCACTTT. This gives the protein CASSEFPGQMGHF. This sequence joins TRBV10-1 and TRBJ1-1; 7 nucleotides align to TRBD1. Germline-derived CDR1 and CDR2 are WNHNN and SYGVQD (reference sequence). The CDR3 runs to 13 residues.

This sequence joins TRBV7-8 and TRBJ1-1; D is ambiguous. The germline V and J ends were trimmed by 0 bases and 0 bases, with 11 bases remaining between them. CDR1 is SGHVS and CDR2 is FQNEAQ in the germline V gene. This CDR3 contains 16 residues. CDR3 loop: CASSLAVQVMNTEAFF. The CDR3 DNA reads TGTGCCAGCAGCTTAGCGGTTCAGGTCATGAACACTGAAGCTTTCTTT.

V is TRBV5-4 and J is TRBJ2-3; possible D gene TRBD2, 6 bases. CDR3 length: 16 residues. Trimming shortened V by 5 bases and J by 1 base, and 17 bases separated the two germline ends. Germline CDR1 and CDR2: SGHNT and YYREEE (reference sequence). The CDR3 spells CASRVKYGGGTDTQYF. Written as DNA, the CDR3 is TGTGCCAGCAGAGTGAAATACGGGGGTGGCACAGATACGCAGTATTTT.

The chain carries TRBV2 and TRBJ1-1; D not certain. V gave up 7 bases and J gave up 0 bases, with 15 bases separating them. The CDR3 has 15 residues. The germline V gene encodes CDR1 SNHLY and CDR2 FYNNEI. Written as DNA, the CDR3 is TGTGCCAGCACCCCCCAGAGTTACATGAACACTGAAGCTTTCTTT. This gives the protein CASTPQSYMNTEAFF.

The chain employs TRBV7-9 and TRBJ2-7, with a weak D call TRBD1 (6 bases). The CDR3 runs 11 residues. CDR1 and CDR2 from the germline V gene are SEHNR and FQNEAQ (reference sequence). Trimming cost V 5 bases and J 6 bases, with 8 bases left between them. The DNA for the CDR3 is TGTGCCAGCAGCGGGGGCTCCGAGCAGTACTTC. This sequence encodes CASSGGSEQYF.

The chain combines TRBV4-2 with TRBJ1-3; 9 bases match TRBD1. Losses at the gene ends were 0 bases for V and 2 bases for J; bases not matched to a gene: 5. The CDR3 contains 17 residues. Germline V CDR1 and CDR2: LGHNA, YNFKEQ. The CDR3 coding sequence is TGTGCCAGCAGCCAAGATCAAAGGACAGGGGCTGGAAACACCATATATTTT. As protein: CASSQDQRTGAGNTIYF.

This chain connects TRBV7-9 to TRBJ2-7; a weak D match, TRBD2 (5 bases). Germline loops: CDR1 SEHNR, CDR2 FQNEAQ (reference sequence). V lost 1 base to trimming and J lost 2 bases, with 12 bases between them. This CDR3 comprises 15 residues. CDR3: CASSLGASGTYEQYF. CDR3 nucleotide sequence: TGTGCCAGCAGCTTAGGGGCGTCCGGGACCTACGAGCAGTACTTC. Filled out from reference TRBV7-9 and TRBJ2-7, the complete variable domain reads DTGVSQNPRHKITKRGQNVTFRCDPISEHNRLYWYRQTLGQGPEFLTYFQNEAQLEKSRLLSDRFSAERPKGSFSTLEIQRTEQGDSAMYLCASSLGASGTYEQYFGPGTRLTVT.

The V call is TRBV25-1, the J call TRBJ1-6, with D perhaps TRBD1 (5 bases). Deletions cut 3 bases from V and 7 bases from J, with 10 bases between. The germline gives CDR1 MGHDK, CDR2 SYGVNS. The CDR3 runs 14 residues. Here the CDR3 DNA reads TGTGCCAGCAGTGATCACCGGACAAATTCACCCCTCCACTTT. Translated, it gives CASSDHRTNSPLHF.

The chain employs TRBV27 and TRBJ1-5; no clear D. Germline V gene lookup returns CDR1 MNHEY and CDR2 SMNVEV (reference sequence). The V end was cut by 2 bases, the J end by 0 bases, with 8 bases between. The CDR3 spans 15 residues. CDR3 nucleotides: TGTGCCAGCAGTTTAGCCGGAAATAGCAATCAGCCCCAGCATTTT. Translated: CASSLAGNSNQPQHF.

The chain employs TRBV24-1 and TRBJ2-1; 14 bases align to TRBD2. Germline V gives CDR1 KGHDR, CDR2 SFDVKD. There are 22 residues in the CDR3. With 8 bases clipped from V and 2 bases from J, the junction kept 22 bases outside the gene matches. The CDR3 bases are TGTGCCACCACTCTGACGTTAAGACCGGGACTAGCGGGAGAAAGGACCTACAATGAGCAGTTCTTC. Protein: CATTLTLRPGLAGERTYNEQFF.

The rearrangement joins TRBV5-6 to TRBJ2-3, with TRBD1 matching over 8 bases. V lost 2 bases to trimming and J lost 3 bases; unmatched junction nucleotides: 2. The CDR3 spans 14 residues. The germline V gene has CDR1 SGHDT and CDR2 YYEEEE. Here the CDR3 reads CASSFYRGTDTQYF. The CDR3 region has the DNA TGTGCCAGCAGCTTCTACAGGGGGACAGATACGCAGTATTTT.

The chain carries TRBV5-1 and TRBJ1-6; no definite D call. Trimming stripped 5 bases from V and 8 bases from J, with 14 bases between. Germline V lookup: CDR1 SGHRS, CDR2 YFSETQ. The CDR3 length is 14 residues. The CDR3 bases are TGCGCCAGCAGGAGGGCGGCGGAGGATTCACCCCTCCACTTT. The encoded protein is CASRRAAEDSPLHF.

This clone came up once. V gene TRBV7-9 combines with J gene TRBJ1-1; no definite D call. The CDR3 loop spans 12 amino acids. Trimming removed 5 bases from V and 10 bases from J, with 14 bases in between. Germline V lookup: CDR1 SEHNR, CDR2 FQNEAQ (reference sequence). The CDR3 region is CASSVNAKGAFF. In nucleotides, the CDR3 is TGTGCCAGCAGCGTTAATGCTAAGGGAGCTTTCTTT. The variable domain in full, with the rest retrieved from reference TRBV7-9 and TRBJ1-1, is DTGVSQNPRHKITKRGQNVTFRCDPISEHNRLYWYRQTLGQGPEFLTYFQNEAQLEKSRLLSDRFSAERPKGSFSTLEIQRTEQGDSAMYLCASSVNAKGAFFGQGTRLTVV.

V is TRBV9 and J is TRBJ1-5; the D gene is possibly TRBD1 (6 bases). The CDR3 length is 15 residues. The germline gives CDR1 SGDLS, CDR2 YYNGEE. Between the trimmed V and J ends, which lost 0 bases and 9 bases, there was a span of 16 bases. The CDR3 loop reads CASSVAPGEPWPQHF. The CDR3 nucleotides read TGTGCCAGCAGCGTAGCTCCAGGGGAACCTTGGCCCCAGCATTTT.

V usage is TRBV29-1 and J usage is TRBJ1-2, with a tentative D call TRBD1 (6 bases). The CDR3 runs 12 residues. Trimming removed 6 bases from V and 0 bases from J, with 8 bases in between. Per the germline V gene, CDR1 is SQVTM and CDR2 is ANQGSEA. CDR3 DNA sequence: TGCAGCGTGGACAGCGCTAACTATGGCTACACCTTC. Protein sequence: CSVDSANYGYTF.

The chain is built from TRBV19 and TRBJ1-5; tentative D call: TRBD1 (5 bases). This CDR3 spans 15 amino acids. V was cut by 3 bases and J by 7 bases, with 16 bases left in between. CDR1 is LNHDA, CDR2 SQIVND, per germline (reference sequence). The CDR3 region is CASSIGQGGGQPQHF. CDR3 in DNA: TGTGCCAGTAGTATTGGGCAGGGAGGAGGCCAGCCCCAGCATTTT.

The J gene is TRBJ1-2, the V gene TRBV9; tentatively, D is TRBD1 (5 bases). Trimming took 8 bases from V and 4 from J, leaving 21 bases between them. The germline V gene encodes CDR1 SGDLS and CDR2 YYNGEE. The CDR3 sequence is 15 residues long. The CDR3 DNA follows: TGTGCCAGTACCCCAGGGAGCCCGAATTTCTATGGCTACACCTTC. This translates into CASTPGSPNFYGYTF.